This T cell receptor (beta chain) was identified in a study of shared clonotypes between healthy human individuals. Repertoires were generated with immunoSEQ multiplex PCR, while TCRdb's copy carries only in-frame clones and drops some. The table records approximately 1,000,000 clones, approximately 75% of them present only once. V dropped 3 bases and J dropped 9; count of bases not matched to a gene: 6. The CDR3 contains 14 residues. Germline values: CDR1 SEHNR, CDR2 FQNEAQ (reference sequence). Material: memory CD4+ T cells from PBMCs. Subset defined: CD45RA-negative fraction. The chain carries TRBV7-9 and TRBJ2-7; 12 bases fit TRBD2. The receptor was derived from a man aged 18 to 29 in good health. Some clones in this sample may be carry-over from other donors' samples. CDR3 sequence reads: CASSLGTSGLGQYF. CDR3 nucleotide sequence: TGTGCCAGCAGCTTGGGGACTAGCGGGCTCGGGCAGTACTTC.